This T cell receptor beta chain was captured by sequencing in a study of blood T cell repertoires in COVID-19. As for the study in general: PBMCs, B-cell-depleted T cells, or T cells were the source of the cDNA or gDNA that made up the material.

Methods used by the authors: Amplification with reference gene primers provided the estimates of nucleated cell counts. The table came from immunoSEQ multiplex PCR; TCRdb's copy has only in-frame clones and leaves some out. V, J and clone size reflect that table, while D and trimming were determined from the DNA. The repertoire holds approximately 220,000 clones, with 80% to 90% as singletons. Trimming took off 5 bases at V and 4 bases at J, with 13 bases between the two ends. The CDR3 is 13 amino acids. Germline V gene sequence: CDR1 GTSNPN, CDR2 SVGIG (reference sequence). The J gene is TRBJ2-3, the V gene TRBV30; D might be TRBD2 (5 bases). Sequencing was carried out using peripheral blood. The sequence was collected from a woman between 35 and 50 years old with active or convalescent COVID-19. This CDR3 reads CAWEVRGADTQYF. CDR3 nucleotide sequence: TGTGCCTGGGAGGTTCGGGGAGCAGATACGCAGTATTTT. The full variable domain, rest sourced from reference TRBV30 and TRBJ2-3, is SQTIHQWPATLVQPVGSPLSLECTVEGTSNPNLYWYRQAAGRGLQLLFYSVGIGQISSEVPQNLSASRPQDRQFILSSKKLLLSDSGFYLCAWEVRGADTQYFGPGTRLTVL.